This T cell receptor beta chain was retrieved from a study of blood T cell repertoires in COVID-19. Overall study: Samples taken during acute and convalescent COVID-19 were collected in the United States, Italy and Spain.

The table came from immunoSEQ multiplex PCR; TCRdb's copy has only in-frame clones and leaves some out. This table holds 150,000 to 250,000 clones, about nine tenths found once. Germline lookup yields CDR1 SGDLS and CDR2 YYNGEE. With V trimmed by 3 bases and J by 3 bases, 9 bases remained unmatched. This CDR3 contains 17 residues. The sequence was obtained from a woman between 25 and 40 years old who had recovered from COVID-19. The sample was PBMCs or T cells enriched from blood (not recorded which). This chain links TRBV9 with TRBJ1-2, with TRBD1 matching 12 bases. The CDR3 here is CASSAGTGGADHYGYTF. Here the CDR3 DNA reads TGTGCCAGCAGCGCCGGGACAGGGGGCGCAGACCACTATGGCTACACCTTC.